This is a list of T cell receptor beta chains from one sample in a study of T cell responses to AZD1222 COVID-19 vaccine. Clones were sequenced by immunoSEQ multiplex PCR, and TCRdb holds only the in-frame ones, with some missing. The table lists around 200,000 clones, 80% to 90% of them singletons. The sequencing used peripheral blood, collected on day 0 of AZD1222 vaccination. Every receptor here comes from an adult in good health. Each CDR3 is given with its conserved first and last residue. The D gene is left open where the match is weak. Clone size is not always given. Where it is, it says once, few, many or a class for expanded clones.

clone_size	v_call	j_call	d_call	cdr3_nt	cdr3_aa
.	TRBV3-1/TRBV3-2	TRBJ2-1	TRBD2	TGTGCCAGCAGCCAAGGACTAGCGGGGGGGCACAATGAGCAGTTCTTC	CASSQGLAGGHNEQFF
.	TRBV7-9	TRBJ2-7	TRBD1	TGTGCCAGCAGCACTACAGGGGGCCTCTACGAGCAGTACTTC	CASSTTGGLYEQYF
.	TRBV11-1	TRBJ1-3	.	TGTGCCAGCAGCCCAGGGGTTCCTGGAAACACCATATATTTT	CASSPGVPGNTIYF
.	TRBV7-2	TRBJ1-1	TRBD1	TGTGCCAGCAGCTGGGGACAGGGAAGCACTGAAGCTTTCTTT	CASSWGQGSTEAFF
few	TRBV29-1	TRBJ1-4	TRBD1	TGCAGCGTTGCGCAGGGGGTTAATGAAAAACTGTTTTTT	CSVAQGVNEKLFF
.	TRBV11-2	TRBJ1-2	TRBD1	TGTGCCAGCAGCTTAGAGGGACAGGGTGGCTACACCTTC	CASSLEGQGGYTF
.	TRBV28	TRBJ1-3	TRBD1	TGTGCCAGCAGTTCACAGGGGAACCTGGGAAACACCATATATTTT	CASSSQGNLGNTIYF
.	TRBV12-3/TRBV12-4	TRBJ1-5	.	TGTGCCAGCAGTTATATCCGCCAGCCCCAGCATTTT	CASSYIRQPQHF
.	TRBV2	TRBJ1-2	.	TGTGCCAGCAGTGATATAGGCATCTATGGCTACACCTTC	CASSDIGIYGYTF
once	TRBV7-3	TRBJ1-1	.	TGTGCCAGCAGCCCCGGGGAGGCGAACACTGAAGCTTTCTTT	CASSPGEANTEAFF
.	TRBV27	TRBJ1-2	TRBD1	TGTGCCACTGCACCGGGACAGGGGGGCTATGGCTACACCTTC	CATAPGQGGYGYTF
once	TRBV15	TRBJ2-5	TRBD1	TGTGCCACCAGCAGCGAGGGGGCCACACTGTTGGCGACCCAGTACTTC	CATSSEGATLLATQYF
.	TRBV11-3	TRBJ2-5	.	TGTGCCAGCAGCTTAGAGTTACAAGAGACCCAGTACTTC	CASSLELQETQYF
.	TRBV5-1	TRBJ1-2	TRBD1	TGCGCCAGCAGCTTGACAGGGGATTCTGGATATGGCTACACCTTC	CASSLTGDSGYGYTF
.	TRBV6-5	TRBJ1-5	TRBD1	TGTGCCAGCAGGACAGGGCTTAGCAATCAGCCCCAGCATTTT	CASRTGLSNQPQHF
.	TRBV12-3/TRBV12-4	TRBJ1-2	.	TGTGCCAGCACTGCCGGGACCGACTATGGCTACACCTTC	CASTAGTDYGYTF
once	TRBV19	TRBJ1-1	.	TGTGCCAGTAGTATAGCAGTGAACACTGAAGCTTTCTTT	CASSIAVNTEAFF
.	TRBV7-9	TRBJ2-7	.	TGTGCCAGCAGCTCCGGGCCCTACGAGCAGTACTTC	CASSSGPYEQYF
.	TRBV3-1/TRBV3-2	TRBJ2-1	TRBD2	TGTGCCAGCAGCCAAGCCGGGAGCGGGGATTATGAGCAGTTCTTC	CASSQAGSGDYEQFF
.	TRBV18	TRBJ2-3	TRBD1	TGTGCCAGCTCACTCCAGGGACAGCCCACAGATACGCAGTATTTT	CASSLQGQPTDTQYF
.	TRBV10-3	TRBJ1-1	.	TGTGCCATCAGTGAGTATGGGGGTGGCACTGAAGCTTTCTTT	CAISEYGGGTEAFF
.	TRBV5-6	TRBJ1-3	.	TGTGCCAGCAGCCCACGAGACAGCTACTCCATTGGAAACACCATATATTTT	CASSPRDSYSIGNTIYF
once	TRBV6-6	TRBJ1-2	.	TGTGCCAGCAGTCGGGGGGATACCTATGGCTACACCTTC	CASSRGDTYGYTF
.	TRBV6-2/TRBV6-3	TRBJ2-3	TRBD1	TGTGCCAGCAGTCGACAGGGTACAGATACGCAGTATTTT	CASSRQGTDTQYF
.	TRBV30	TRBJ1-2	.	TGTGCCTGGAGTGGTAGGGATCGGGGAGGCTACACCTTC	CAWSGRDRGGYTF
.	TRBV5-1	TRBJ2-7	.	TGCGCCAGCAGCTTCACGACAGGTACCTACGAGCAGTACTTC	CASSFTTGTYEQYF
few	TRBV3-1/TRBV3-2	TRBJ2-2	.	TGTGCCAGCAGCGAGCCGGGGAGCACCGGGGAGCTGTTTTTT	CASSEPGSTGELFF
.	TRBV9	TRBJ1-2	TRBD1	TGTGCCAGCAGCCCCGGGACAGGGGGCGCGAGCTACACCTTC	CASSPGTGGASYTF
few	TRBV15	TRBJ2-2	.	TGTGCCACCAGCGGGGCGGGGGCCATCAACACCGGGGAGCTGTTTTTT	CATSGAGAINTGELFF
.	TRBV12-3/TRBV12-4	TRBJ1-6	.	TGTGCCAGCAGTTTACCGGGTTCACCCCTCCACTTT	CASSLPGSPLHF
.	TRBV23-1	TRBJ1-6	.	TGCGCCAGGCCCCGTTGCCCCTATAATTCACCCCTCCACTTT	CARPRCPYNSPLHF
.	TRBV2	TRBJ2-5	TRBD1	TGTGCCAGCAGTGATAACCCCTACAGGGGGGAGACCCAGTACTTC	CASSDNPYRGETQYF
.	TRBV28	TRBJ1-4	TRBD1	TGTGCCAGCAGTTTACAGGGCCCGGGACAGGATGAAAAACTGTTTTTT	CASSLQGPGQDEKLFF
.	TRBV6-2/TRBV6-3	TRBJ2-7	.	TGTGCCAGCAGTTACGGTCGGGAGCAGTACTTC	CASSYGREQYF